The subject of this entry is one T cell receptor beta chain. The antigen is unknown. This sample was included in a study of CD8 T cells in Susac syndrome. With random hexamers, reverse transcription was performed on about 0.5 to 1 ug of RNA. It was immunoSEQ multiplex PCR that amplified TCR beta CDR3 across 54 Vbeta and 13 Jbeta. TCRdb passed the immunoSEQ multiplex PCR reads through MiXCR, listing each CDR3 protein once. The data show approximately 170,000 distinct CDR3 sequences, roughly 95% seen once. CD8+ and CD4+ blood T cells underwent TCR beta sequencing. Purification of the CD8+ and CD4+ T cells relied on negative isolation, and TEMRA cells underwent FACS enrichment. Findings of the study overall: Acknowledgment was made by the study that its TCR sequencing and HLA analysis involved a relatively small number of individuals.

The clonotype originates from a human donor with multiple sclerosis. The sample comprised CD4+ T cells from PBMCs.

The CDR3 bases are TGTGCCTGGAACCTACACGGGTCGGCAACAGATACGCAGTATTTT. Protein sequence: CAWNLHGSATDTQYF. The chain has TRBV30 and TRBJ2-3; D is unresolved. Trimming left V 4 bases short and J 3 bases short, with 17 bases between. Germline V gene lookup returns CDR1 GTSNPN and CDR2 SVGIG (reference sequence). The CDR3 covers 15 residues.